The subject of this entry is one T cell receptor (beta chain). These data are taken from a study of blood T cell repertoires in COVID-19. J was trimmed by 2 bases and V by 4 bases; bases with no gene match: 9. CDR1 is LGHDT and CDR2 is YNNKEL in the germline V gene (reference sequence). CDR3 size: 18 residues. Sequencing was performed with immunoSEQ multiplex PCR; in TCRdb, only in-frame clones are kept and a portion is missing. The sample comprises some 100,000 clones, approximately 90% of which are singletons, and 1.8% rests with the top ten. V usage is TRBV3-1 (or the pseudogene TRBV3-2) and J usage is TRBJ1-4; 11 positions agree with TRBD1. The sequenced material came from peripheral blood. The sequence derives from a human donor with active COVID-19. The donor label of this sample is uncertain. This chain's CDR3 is CASSPSGTGGLTNEKLFF. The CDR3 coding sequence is TGTGCCAGCAGCCCTTCCGGGACAGGGGGATTGACTAATGAAAAACTGTTTTTT.